This T cell receptor (beta chain) was recorded in a study of cytomegalovirus exposure and HLA in healthy donors. Vbeta (60) and Jbeta (13) primers were used in the PCR. The repertoire was sequenced with immunoSEQ multiplex PCR; TCRdb's copy has only in-frame clones and lacks some. The top ten hold about 14% of the sample, which has fewer than 250,000 clones, around 82% seen once. Study-level points and caveats: Fewer N-insertions than the roughly 670-donor mean were reportedly shown by an Asian-associated ancestry cluster in a later analysis. In a later analysis, specific HLA alleles were associated with approximately 17,000 TCR beta sequences at a 0.05 false discovery rate.

Concerning this clone itself: Its target is unknown.

Sequenced sample: PBMCs. This receptor was identified in a woman aged 25 to 39 in good health and CMV-seropositive.

CDR3 in amino acids: CAWSRGGGELFF. CDR3 sequence (DNA): TGTGCCTGGAGTCGGGGGGGCGGGGAGCTGTTTTTT. The V call is TRBV30, the J call TRBJ2-2; 8 nucleotides match TRBD2. Germline V gene data show CDR1 as GTSNPN and CDR2 as SVGIG (reference sequence). CDR3 size: 12 residues. The ends lost 2 bases at V and 7 bases at J; junction bases unmatched: 0.